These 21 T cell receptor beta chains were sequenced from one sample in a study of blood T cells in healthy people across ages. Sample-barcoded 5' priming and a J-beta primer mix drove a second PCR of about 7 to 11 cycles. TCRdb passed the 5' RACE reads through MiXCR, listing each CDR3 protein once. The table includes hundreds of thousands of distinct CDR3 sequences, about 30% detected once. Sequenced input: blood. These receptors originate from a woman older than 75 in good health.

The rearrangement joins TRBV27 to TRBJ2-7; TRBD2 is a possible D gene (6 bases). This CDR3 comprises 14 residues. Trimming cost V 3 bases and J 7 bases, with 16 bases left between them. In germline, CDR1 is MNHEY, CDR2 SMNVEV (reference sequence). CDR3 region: CASSFRRGNMEQYF. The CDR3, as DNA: TGTGCCAGCAGTTTCCGGAGGGGTAATATGGAGCAGTACTTC.

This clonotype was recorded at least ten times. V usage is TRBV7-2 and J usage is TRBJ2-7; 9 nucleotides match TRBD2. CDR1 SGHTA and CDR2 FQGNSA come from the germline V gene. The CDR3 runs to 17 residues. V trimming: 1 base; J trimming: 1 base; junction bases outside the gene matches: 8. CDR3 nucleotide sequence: TGTGCCAGCAGCTTAGTGGGCGGGGGGGCCTTTTCCTACGAGCAGTACTTC. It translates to CASSLVGGGAFSYEQYF. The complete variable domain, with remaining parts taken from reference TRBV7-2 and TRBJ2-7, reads GAGVSQSPSNKVTEKGKDVELRCDPISGHTALYWYRQSLGQGLEFLIYFQGNSAPDKSGLPSDRFSAERTGGSVSTLTIQRTQQEDSAVYLCASSLVGGGAFSYEQYFGPGTRLTVT.

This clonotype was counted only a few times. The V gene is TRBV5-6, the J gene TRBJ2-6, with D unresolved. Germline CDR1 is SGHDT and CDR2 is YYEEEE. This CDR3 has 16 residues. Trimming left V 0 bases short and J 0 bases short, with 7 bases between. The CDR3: CASSLAGSSGANVLTF. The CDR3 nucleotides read TGTGCCAGCAGCTTGGCAGGAAGCTCTGGGGCCAACGTCCTGACTTTC.

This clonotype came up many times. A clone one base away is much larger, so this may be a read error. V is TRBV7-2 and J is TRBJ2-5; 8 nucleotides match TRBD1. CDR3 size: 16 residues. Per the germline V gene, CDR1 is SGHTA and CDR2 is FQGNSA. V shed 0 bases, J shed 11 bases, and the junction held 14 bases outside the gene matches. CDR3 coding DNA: TGTGCCAGCAGCTTAGCAGGACAGGGACTCTACAATGAGCAGTACTTC. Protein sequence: CASSLAGQGLYNEQYF.

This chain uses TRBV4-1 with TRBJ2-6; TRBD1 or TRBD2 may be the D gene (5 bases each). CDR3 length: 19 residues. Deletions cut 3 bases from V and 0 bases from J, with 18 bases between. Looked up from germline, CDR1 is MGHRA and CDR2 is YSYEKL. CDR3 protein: CASSQIRPGRSSGANVLTF. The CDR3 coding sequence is TGCGCCAGCAGCCAGATTAGACCGGGACGGAGCTCTGGGGCCAACGTCCTGACTTTC.

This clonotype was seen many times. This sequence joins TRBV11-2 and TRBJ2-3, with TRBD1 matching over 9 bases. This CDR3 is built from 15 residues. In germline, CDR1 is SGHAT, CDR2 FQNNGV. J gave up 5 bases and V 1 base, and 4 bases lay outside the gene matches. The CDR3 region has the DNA TGTGCCAGCAGCTTAGGGGACAGGGCAGGAGATACGCAGTATTTT. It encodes CASSLGDRAGDTQYF.

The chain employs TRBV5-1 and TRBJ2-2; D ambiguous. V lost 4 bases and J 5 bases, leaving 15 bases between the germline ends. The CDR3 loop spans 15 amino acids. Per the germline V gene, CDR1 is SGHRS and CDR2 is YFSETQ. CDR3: CASSGRIQDTGELFF. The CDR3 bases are TGCGCCAGCAGCGGCAGAATACAAGATACCGGGGAGCTGTTTTTT.

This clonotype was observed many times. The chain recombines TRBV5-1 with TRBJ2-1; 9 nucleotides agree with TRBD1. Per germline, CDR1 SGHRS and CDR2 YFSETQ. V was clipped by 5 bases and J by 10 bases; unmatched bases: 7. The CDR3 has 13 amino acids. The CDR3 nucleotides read TGCGCCAGCAGTTGGACAGGGGAGCGAGAGCAGTTCTTC. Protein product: CASSWTGEREQFF.

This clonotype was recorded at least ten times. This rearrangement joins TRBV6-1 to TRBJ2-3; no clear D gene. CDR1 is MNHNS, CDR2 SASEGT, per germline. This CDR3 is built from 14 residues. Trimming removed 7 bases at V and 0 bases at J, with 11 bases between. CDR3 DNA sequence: TGTGCCAGCACCTCTCGGGCTAGCACAGATACGCAGTATTTT. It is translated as CASTSRASTDTQYF.

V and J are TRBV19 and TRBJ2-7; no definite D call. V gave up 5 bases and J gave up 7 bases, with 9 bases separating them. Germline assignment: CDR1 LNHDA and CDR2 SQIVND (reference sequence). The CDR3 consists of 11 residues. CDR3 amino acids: CASSGMGEQYF. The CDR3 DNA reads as TGTGCCAGTAGTGGTATGGGAGAGCAGTACTTC. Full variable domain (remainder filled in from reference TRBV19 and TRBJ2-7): DGGITQSPKYLFRKEGQNVTLSCEQNLNHDAMYWYRQDPGQGLRLIYYSQIVNDFQKGDIAEGYSVSREKKESFPLTVTSAQKNPTAFYLCASSGMGEQYFGPGTRLTVT.

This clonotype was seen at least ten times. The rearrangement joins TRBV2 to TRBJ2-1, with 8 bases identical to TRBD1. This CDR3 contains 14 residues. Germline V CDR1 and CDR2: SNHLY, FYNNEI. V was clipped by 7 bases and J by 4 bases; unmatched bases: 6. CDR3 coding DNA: TGTGCCAGCACCCGGGACAGGAGATACAATGAGCAGTTCTTC. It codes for CASTRDRRYNEQFF.

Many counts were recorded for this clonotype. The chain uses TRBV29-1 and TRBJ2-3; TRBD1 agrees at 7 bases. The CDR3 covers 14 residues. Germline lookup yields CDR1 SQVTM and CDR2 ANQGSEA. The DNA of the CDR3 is TGCAGTGGAGGACAGGTTAGAGGCTCAGATACGCAGTATTTT. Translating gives CSGGQVRGSDTQYF.

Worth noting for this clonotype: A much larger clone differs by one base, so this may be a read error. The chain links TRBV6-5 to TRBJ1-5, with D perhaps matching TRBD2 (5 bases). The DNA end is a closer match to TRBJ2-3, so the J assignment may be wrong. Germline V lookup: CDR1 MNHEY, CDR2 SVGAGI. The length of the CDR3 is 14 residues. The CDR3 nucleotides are TGTGCCAGCAGTCAAACGGGGAGTGGGCAGCCCCAGTATTTT. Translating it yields CASSQTGSGQPQYF.

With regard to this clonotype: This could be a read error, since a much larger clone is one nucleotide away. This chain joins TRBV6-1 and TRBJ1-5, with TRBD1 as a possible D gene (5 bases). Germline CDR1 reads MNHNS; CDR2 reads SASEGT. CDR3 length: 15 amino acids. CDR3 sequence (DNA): TGTGCCGGCAGTGGGAGGGCAGGGCTTAATCAGCCCCAGCATTTT. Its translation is CAGSGRAGLNQPQHF.

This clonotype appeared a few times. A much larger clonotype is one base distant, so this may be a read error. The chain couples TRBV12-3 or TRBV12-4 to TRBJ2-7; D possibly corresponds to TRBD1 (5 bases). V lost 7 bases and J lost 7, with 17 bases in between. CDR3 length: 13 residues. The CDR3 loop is CASTLVQDNEQYF. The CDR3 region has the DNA TGTGCCAGCACCTTAGTTCAGGACAATGAGCAGTACTTC.

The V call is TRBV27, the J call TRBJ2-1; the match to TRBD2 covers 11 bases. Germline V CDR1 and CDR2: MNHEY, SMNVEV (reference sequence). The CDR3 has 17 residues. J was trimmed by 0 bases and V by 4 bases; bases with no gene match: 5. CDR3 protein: CASSWASGRFSYNEQFF. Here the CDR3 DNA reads TGTGCCAGCAGTTGGGCTAGCGGGAGGTTCTCCTACAATGAGCAGTTCTTC.

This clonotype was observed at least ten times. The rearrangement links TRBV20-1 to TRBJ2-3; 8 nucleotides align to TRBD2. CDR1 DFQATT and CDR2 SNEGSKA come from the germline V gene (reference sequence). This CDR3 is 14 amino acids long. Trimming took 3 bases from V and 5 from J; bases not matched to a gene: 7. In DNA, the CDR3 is TGCAGTGCTAGTTCAGTAGCGGGAAAAGATACGCAGTATTTT. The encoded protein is CSASSVAGKDTQYF.

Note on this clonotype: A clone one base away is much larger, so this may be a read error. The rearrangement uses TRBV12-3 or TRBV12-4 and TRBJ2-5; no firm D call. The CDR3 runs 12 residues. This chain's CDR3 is CANSFSAEAQYF. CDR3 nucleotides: TGTGCCAACAGTTTCTCCGCAGAGGCCCAGTACTTC.

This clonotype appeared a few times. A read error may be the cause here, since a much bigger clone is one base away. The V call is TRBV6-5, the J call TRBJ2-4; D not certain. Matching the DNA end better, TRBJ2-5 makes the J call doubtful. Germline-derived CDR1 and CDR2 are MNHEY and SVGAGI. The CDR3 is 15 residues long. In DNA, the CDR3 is TGTGCCAACAGTTACTCGTCCGGGCCCTACGAGACCCAGTACTTC. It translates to CANSYSSGPYETQYF.

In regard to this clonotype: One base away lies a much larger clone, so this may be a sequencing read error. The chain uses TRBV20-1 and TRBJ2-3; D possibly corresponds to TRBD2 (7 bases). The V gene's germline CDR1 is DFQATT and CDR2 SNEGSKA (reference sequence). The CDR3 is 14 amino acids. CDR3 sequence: CSAMEGGFTHTQYF. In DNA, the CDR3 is TGCAGTGCTATGGAGGGGGGGTTCACACATACGCAGTATTTT.

In DNA, the CDR3 is TGTGCCAGCAGCTTGGATGGGTTAGATACGCAGTATTTT. It yields the protein CASSLDGLDTQYF. The chain has TRBV9 and TRBJ2-3; D is uncertain. Germline CDR1 is SGDLS and CDR2 is YYNGEE. CDR3 length equals 13 residues. Trimming removed 4 bases at V and 5 bases at J, with 11 bases between.